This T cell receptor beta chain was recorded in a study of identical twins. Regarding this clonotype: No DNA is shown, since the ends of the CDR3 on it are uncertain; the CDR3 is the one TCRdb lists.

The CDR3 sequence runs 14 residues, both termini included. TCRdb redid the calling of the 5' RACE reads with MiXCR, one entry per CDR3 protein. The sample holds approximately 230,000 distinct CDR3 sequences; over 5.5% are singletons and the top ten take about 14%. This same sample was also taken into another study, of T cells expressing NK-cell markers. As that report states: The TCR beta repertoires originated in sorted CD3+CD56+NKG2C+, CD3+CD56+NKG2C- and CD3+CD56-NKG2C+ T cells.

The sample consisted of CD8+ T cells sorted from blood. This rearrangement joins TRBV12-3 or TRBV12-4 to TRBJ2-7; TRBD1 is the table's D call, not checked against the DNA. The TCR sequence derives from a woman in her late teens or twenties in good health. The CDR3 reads CASSFGEGPYEQYF.